This TCR beta chain was obtained from a study of a mutant IDH1 vaccine in newly diagnosed glioma. For the study at large: Among treated patients, roughly 60% were male and about 38% female, and mean age was approximately 40 years.

Time point meaning: baseline, week 1 (first vaccination visit). Indicated treatment: pre-vaccination baseline after standard-of-care therapy. The data were produced by immunoSEQ multiplex PCR, yet TCRdb's version contains in-frame clones alone and is incomplete. This sample has tens of thousands of clones, with roughly 92% found just once. Note on this clone: As yet, its antigen is unknown.

Broader study findings: Patients mounted vaccine-induced immune responses in 93.3% of cases. Variations in leading peripheral T cell clonotypes appeared to have no connection with pseudoprogression.

Trimming took off 4 bases at V and 4 bases at J, with 11 bases between the two ends. Germline CDR1 and CDR2: LNHDA and SQIVND (reference sequence). The CDR3 sequence is 13 residues long. This receptor was identified in a young man with glioma. The material was PBMCs, obtained from a glioma patient treated with radiotherapy, temozolomide or both. This chain joins TRBV19 and TRBJ2-7, with D unresolved. DNA for the CDR3: TGTGCCAGTAGTAAGTCCCAATTTTACGAGCAGTACTTC. Translated, it gives CASSKSQFYEQYF.